Included here is one T cell receptor beta chain sequence, with context. Produced via immunoSEQ multiplex PCR; TCRdb's table is partial and in-frame only. The profile shows some 150,000 clones, 90% to 95% of them singletons. V was clipped by 2 bases and J by 0 bases, with 4 bases between them. Looked up from germline, CDR1 is KGHSH and CDR2 is LQKENI. CDR3 length equals 14 residues. The data were obtained in a study of control samples from healthy donors and cancer patients. The sequence derives from a woman aged 25 to 39 in good health. J is TRBJ1-4 and V is TRBV18; D remains ambiguous. The sample was blood. The CDR3, as DNA: TGTGCCAGCTCACCAGGGACAACTAATGAAAAACTGTTTTTT. This sequence encodes CASSPGTTNEKLFF.